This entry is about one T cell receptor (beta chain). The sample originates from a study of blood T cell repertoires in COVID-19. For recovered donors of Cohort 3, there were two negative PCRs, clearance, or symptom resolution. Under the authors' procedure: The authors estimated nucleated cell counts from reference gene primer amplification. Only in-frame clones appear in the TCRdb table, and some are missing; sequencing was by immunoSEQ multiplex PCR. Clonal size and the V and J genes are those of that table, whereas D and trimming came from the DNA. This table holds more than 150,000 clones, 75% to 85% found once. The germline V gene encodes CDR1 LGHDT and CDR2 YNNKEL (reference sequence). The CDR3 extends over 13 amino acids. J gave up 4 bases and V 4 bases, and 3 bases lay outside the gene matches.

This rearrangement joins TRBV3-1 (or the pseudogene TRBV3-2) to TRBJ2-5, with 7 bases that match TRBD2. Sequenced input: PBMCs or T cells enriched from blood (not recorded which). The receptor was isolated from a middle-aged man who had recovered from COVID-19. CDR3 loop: CASSLPGGETQYF. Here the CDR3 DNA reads TGTGCCAGCAGCCTTCCGGGGGGAGAGACCCAGTACTTC.